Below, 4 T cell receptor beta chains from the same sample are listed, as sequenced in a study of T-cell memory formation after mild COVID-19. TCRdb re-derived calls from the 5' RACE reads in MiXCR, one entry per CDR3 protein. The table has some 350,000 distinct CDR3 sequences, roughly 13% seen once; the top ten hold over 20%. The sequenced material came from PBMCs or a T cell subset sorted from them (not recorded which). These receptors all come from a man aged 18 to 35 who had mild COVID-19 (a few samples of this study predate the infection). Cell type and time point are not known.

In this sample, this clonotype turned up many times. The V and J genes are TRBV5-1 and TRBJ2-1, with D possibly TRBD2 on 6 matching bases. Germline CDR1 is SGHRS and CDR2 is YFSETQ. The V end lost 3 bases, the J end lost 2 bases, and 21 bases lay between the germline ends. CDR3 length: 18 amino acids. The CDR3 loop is CASSSGLGTQPPYNEQFF. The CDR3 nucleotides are TGCGCCAGCAGCTCCGGACTGGGGACTCAGCCGCCCTACAATGAGCAGTTCTTC.

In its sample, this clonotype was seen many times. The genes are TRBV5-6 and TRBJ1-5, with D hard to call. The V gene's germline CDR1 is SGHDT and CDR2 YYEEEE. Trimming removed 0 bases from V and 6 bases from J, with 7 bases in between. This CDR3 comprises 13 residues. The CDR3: CASSLASGQPQHF. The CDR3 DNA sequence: TGTGCCAGCAGCTTGGCCTCCGGTCAGCCCCAGCATTTT.

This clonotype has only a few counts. The CDR3, as DNA: TGCGCCAGCAGCCAAGACAGGACTAGCCTGGGGGGCCAGTACTTC. Translating it yields CASSQDRTSLGGQYF. The chain recombines TRBV4-3 with TRBJ2-5; 8 nucleotides align to TRBD2. Trimming took 0 bases from V and 10 from J; bases not matched to a gene: 10. This CDR3 is 15 amino acids long. Germline-derived CDR1 and CDR2 are LGHNA and YSLEER.

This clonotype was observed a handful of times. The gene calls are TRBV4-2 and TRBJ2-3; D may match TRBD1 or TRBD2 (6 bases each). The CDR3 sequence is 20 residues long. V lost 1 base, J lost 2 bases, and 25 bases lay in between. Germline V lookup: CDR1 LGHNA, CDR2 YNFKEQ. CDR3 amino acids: CASSQGILGLSGAYTDTQYF. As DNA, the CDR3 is TGTGCCAGCAGCCAAGGTATTTTAGGGTTGTCGGGGGCCTACACAGATACGCAGTATTTT.